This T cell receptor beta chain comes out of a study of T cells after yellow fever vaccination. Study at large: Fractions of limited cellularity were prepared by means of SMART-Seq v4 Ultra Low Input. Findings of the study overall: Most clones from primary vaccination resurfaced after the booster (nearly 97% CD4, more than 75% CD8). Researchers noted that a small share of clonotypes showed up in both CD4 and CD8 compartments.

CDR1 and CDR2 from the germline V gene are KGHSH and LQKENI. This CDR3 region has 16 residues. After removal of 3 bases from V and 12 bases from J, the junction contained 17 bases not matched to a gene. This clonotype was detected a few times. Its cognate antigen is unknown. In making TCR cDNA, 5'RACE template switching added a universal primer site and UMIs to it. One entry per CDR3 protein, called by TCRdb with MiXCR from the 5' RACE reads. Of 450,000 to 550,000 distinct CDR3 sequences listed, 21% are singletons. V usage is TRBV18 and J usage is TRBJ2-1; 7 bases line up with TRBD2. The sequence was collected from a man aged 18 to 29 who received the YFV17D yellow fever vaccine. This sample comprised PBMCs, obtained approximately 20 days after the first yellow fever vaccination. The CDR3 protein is CASSPSASRFSGGQFF. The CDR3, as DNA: TGTGCCAGCTCACCCTCCGCTAGCAGGTTCTCGGGGGGGCAGTTCTTC. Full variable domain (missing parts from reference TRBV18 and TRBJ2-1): NAGVMQNPRHLVRRRGQEARLRCSPMKGHSHVYWYRQLPEEGLKFMVYLQKENIIDESGMPKERFSAEFPKEGPSILRIQQVVRGDSAAYFCASSPSASRFSGGQFFGPGTRLTVL.